This T cell receptor (beta chain) was found in a study of cytomegalovirus exposure and HLA in healthy donors. Generated by immunoSEQ multiplex PCR, the TCRdb table keeps only in-frame clones and is missing some. The table lists approximately 280,000 clones, 88% of them singletons, with about 0.85% in the top ten. CDR1 is MNHEY and CDR2 is SVGAGI in the germline V gene. V lost 8 bases and J lost 6; bases outside the gene matches: 8. The CDR3 length is 14 residues. Regarding this clone: Its antigen is not identified.

Study-wide results and limits: Specific recognition of CMV antigens was confirmed in vitro for three chains (all CMV-associated).

This clonotype originated in a woman between 18 and 29 years old in good health and CMV-seronegative. The chain employs TRBV6-5 and TRBJ2-7; 12 bases are a match to TRBD1. Sequencing was done on a sample of PBMCs. The CDR3 nucleotides read TGTGCCAGCGGGGCCCGGGACAGGGGGCCCGAGCAGTACTTC. This sequence encodes CASGARDRGPEQYF.